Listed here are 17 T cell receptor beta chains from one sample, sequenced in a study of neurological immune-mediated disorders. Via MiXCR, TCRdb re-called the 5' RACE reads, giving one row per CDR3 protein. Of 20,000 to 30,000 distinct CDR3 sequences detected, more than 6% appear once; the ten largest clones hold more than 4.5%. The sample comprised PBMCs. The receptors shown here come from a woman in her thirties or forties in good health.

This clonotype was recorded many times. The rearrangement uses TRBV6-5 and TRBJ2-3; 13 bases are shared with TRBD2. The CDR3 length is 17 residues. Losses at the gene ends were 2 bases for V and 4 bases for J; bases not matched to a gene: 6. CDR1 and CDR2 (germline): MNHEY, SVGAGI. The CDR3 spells CASSYLTTSGRPDTQYF. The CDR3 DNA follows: TGTGCCAGCAGTTACCTCACGACTAGCGGGAGGCCAGATACGCAGTATTTT.

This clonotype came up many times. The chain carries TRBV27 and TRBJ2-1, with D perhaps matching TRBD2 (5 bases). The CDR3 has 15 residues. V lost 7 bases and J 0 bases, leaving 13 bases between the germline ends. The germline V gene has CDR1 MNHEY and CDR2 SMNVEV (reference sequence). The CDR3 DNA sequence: TGTGCCAGCACTTCAAGCGGTACCTCCTACAATGAGCAGTTCTTC. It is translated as CASTSSGTSYNEQFF.

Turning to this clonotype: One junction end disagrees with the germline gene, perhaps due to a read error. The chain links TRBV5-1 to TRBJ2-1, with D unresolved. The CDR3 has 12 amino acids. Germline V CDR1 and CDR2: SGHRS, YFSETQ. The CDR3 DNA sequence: TGCGCCAGCAGCTTGGTGCCTTATGAACAGTTCTTC. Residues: CASSLVPYEQFF.

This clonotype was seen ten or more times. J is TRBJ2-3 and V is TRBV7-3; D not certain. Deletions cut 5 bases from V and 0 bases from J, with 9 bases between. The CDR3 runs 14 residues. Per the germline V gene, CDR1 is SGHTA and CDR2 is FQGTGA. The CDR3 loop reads CASSPNPSTDTQYF. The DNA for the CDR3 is TGTGCCAGCAGCCCGAATCCCAGCACAGATACGCAGTATTTT.

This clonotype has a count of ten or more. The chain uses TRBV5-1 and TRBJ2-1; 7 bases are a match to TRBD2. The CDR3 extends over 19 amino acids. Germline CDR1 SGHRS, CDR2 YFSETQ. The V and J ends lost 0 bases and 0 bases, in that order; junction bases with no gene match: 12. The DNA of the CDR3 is TGCGCCAGCAGCTTGGCCGCTAAGGTAGCGGGCGTCTCCTACAATGAGCAGTTCTTC. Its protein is CASSLAAKVAGVSYNEQFF. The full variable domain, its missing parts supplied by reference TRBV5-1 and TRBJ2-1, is KAGVTQTPRYLIKTRGQQVTLSCSPISGHRSVSWYQQTPGQGLQFLFEYFSETQRNKGNFPGRFSGRQFSNSRSEMNVSTLELGDSALYLCASSLAAKVAGVSYNEQFFGPGTRLTVL.

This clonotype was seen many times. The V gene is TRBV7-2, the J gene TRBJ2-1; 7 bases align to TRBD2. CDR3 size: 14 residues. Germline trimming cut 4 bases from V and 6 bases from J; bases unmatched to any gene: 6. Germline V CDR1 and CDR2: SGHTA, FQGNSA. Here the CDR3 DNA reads TGTGCCAGCAGCTCGGGACTACCCTCCAATGAGCAGTTCTTC. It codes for CASSSGLPSNEQFF. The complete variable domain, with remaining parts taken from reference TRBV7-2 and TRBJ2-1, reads GAGVSQSPSNKVTEKGKDVELRCDPISGHTALYWYRQSLGQGLEFLIYFQGNSAPDKSGLPSDRFSAERTGGSVSTLTIQRTQQEDSAVYLCASSSGLPSNEQFFGPGTRLTVL.

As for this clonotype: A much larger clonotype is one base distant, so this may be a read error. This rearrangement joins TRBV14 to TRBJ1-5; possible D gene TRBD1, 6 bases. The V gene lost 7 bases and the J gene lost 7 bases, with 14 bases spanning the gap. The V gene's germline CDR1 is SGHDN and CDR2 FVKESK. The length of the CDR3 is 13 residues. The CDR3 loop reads CASIQTGGQPQHF. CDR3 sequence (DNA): TGTGCCAGCATCCAGACGGGGGGCCAGCCCCAGCATTTT.

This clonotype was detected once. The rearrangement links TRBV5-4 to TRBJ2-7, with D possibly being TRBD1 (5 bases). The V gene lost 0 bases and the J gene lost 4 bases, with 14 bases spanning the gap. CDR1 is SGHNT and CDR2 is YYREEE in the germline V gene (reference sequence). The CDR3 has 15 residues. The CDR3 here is CASSLGRQGRYEQYF. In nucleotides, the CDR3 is TGTGCCAGCAGCTTGGGTAGGCAGGGTAGGTACGAGCAGTACTTC. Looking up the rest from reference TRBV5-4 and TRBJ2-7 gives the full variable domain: ETGVTQSPTHLIKTRGQQVTLRCSSQSGHNTVSWYQQALGQGPQFIFQYYREEENGRGNFPPRFSGLQFPNYSSELNVNALELDDSALYLCASSLGRQGRYEQYFGPGTRLTVT.

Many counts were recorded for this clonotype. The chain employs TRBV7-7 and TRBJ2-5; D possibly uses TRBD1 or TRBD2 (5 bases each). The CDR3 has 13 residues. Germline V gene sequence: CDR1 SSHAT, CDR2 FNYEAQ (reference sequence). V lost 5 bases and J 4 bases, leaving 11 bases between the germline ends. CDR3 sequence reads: CASSRGTGETQYF. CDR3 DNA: TGTGCCAGCAGCCGTGGGACGGGAGAGACCCAGTACTTC.

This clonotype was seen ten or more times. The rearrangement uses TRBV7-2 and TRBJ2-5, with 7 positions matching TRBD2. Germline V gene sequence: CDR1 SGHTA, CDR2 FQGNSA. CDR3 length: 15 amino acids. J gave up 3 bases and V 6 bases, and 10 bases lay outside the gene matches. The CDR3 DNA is TGTGCCAGCAGATCTCAGTTTGCGGGAGAAGAGACCCAGTACTTC. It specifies CASRSQFAGEETQYF.

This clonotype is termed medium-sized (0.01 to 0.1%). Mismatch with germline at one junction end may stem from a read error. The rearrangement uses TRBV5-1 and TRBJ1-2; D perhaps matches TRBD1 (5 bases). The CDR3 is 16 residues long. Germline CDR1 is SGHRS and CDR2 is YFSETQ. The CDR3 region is CASTLGDVGGAYGYTF. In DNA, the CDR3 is TGCGCCAGCACCTTGGGGGATGTTGGAGGGGCCTATGGCTACACCTTC. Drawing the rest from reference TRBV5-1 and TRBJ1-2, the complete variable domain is KAGVTQTPRYLIKTRGQQVTLSCSPISGHRSVSWYQQTPGQGLQFLFEYFSETQRNKGNFPGRFSGRQFSNSRSEMNVSTLELGDSALYLCASTLGDVGGAYGYTFGSGTRLTVV.

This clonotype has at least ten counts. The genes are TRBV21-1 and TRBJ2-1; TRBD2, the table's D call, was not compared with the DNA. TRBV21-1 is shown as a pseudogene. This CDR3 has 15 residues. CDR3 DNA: TGTGCCAGCAGCAGGGAGAGGCAACCCCACAATGAGCAGTTCTTC. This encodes CASSRERQPHNEQFF.

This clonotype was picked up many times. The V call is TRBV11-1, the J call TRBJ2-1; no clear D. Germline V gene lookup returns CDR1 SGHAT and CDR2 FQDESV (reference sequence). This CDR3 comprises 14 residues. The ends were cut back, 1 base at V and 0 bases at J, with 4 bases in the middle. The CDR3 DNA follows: TGTGCCAGCAGCTTAGGCGGCTCCTACAATGAGCAGTTCTTC. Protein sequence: CASSLGGSYNEQFF.

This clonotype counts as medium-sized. The DNA for the CDR3 is TGTGCCAGCAGCCAAGGGCAGCGCAACGAAAAACTGTTTTTT. As protein: CASSQGQRNEKLFF. The chain is built from TRBV3-1 and TRBJ1-4; the D is unclear. The CDR3 totals 14 residues. Looked up from germline, CDR1 is LGHDT and CDR2 is YNNKEL (reference sequence). V shed 1 base and J shed 8 bases, with 11 bases lying between them.

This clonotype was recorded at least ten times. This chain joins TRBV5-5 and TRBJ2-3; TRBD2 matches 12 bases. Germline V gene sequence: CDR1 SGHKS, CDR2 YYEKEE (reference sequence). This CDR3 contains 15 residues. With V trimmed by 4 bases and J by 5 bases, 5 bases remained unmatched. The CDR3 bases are TGTGCCAGCAGCCCGACTAGCGGGAGTGTAGATACGCAGTATTTT. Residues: CASSPTSGSVDTQYF.

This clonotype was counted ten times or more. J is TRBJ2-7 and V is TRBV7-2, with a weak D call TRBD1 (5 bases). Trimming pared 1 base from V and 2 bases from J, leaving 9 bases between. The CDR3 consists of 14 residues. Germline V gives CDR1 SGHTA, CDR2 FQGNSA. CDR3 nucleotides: TGTGCCAGCAGCTTAGTACAAGGGGCCTACGAGCAGTACTTC. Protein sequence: CASSLVQGAYEQYF.

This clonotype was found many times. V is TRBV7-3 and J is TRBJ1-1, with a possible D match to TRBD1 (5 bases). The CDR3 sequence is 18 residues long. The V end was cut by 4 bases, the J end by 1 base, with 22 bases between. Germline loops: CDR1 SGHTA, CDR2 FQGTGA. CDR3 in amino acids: CASSSFGTSNAANTEAFF. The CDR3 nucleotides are TGTGCCAGCAGCTCCTTTGGGACGTCAAACGCCGCGAACACTGAAGCTTTCTTT.